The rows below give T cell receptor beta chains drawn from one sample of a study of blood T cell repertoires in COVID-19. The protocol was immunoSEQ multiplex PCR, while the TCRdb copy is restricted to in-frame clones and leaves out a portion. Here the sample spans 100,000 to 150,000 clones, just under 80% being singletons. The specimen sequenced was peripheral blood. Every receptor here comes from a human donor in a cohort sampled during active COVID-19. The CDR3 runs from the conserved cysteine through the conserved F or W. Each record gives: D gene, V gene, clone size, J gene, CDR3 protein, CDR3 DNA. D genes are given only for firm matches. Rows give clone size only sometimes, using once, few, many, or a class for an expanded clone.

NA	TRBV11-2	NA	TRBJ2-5	CASSKDVGSRVETQYF	TGTGCCAGCAGCAAGGATGTAGGGTCCAGGGTAGAGACCCAGTACTTC
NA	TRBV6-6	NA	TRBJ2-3	CASSYWAGEKDTQYF	TGTGCCAGCAGTTACTGGGCAGGGGAAAAAGATACGCAGTATTTT
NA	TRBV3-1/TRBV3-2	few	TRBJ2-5	CASKHSGQETQYF	TGTGCCAGTAAGCATTCAGGGCAAGAGACCCAGTACTTC
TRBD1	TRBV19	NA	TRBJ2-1	CASSMIGQGLHEQFF	TGTGCCAGTAGTATGATTGGACAGGGTCTTCATGAGCAGTTCTTC
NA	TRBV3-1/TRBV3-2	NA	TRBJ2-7	CASSQVQGSNEQYF	TGTGCCAGCAGCCAAGTTCAGGGTAGCAACGAGCAGTACTTC
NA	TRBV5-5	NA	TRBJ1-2	CASSLQGGDGYTF	TGTGCCAGCAGCCTCCAAGGGGGGGATGGCTACACCTTC
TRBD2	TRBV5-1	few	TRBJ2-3	CASSLGGTSGTDTQYF	TGCGCCAGCAGCTTGGGAGGGACTAGCGGCACAGATACGCAGTATTTT
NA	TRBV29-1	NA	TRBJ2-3	CSVEDTTGTDTQYF	TGCAGCGTTGAAGATACCACAGGCACAGATACGCAGTATTTT
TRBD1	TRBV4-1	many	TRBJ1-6	CASSQPGQGFYNSPLHF	TGCGCCAGCAGCCAGCCGGGACAGGGGTTCTATAATTCACCCCTCCACTTT
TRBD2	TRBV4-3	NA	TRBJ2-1	CASSRDYRTYNEQFF	TGCGCCAGCAGCCGGGACTACCGAACCTACAATGAGCAGTTCTTC
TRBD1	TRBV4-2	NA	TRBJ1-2	CASSQDLGQGYGYTF	TGTGCCAGCAGCCAAGATCTAGGACAGGGGTATGGCTACACCTTC
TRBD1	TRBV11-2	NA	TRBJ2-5	CASSSGTGGVLETQYF	TGTGCCAGCAGCTCCGGGACAGGGGGAGTCTTGGAGACCCAGTACTTC
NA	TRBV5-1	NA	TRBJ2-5	CASSLDGGEETQYF	TGCGCCAGCAGCTTGGACGGCGGTGAGGAGACCCAGTACTTC
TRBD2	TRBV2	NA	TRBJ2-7	CASSEDSGGANEQYF	TGTGCCAGCAGTGAAGATTCCGGGGGGGCGAACGAGCAGTACTTC
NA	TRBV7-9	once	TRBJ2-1	CASSSTGNEQFF	TGTGCCAGCAGCTCGACCGGGAATGAGCAGTTCTTC
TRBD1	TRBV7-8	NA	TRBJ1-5	CASSLEGQGFRQPQHF	TGTGCCAGCAGCTTGGAGGGACAGGGGTTTCGTCAGCCCCAGCATTTT
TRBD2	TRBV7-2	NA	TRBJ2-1	CASSLALAGVEQFF	TGTGCCAGCAGCTTAGCACTAGCGGGAGTTGAGCAGTTCTTC
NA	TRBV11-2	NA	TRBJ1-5	CASSLEIFSAQHF	TGTGCCAGCAGCTTAGAGATTTTTTCGGCCCAGCATTTT
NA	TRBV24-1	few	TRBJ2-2	CATSESGPTGELFF	TGTGCCACCAGTGAGTCAGGGCCCACCGGGGAGCTGTTTTTT
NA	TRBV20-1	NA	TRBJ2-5	CSVRLETQYF	TGCAGTGTGCGGTTGGAGACCCAGTACTTC
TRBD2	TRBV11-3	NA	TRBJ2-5	CASSLTGAGETQYF	TGTGCCAGCAGCTTAACGGGAGCGGGGGAGACCCAGTACTTC
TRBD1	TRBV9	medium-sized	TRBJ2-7	CASSNRDRVSGEQYF	TGTGCCAGCAGTAACCGGGACAGGGTCTCGGGCGAGCAGTACTTC
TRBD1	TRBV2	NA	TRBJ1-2	CASIPGQGFFGYTF	TGTGCCAGTATTCCGGGACAGGGGTTCTTTGGCTACACCTTC
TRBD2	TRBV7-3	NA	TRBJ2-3	CASSTGLAGGPDTDTQYF	TGTGCCAGCAGCACGGGACTAGCGGGGGGGCCTGACACAGATACGCAGTATTTT
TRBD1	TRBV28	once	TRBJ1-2	CASSKTGYSRNYGYTF	TGTGCCAGCAGTAAGACAGGGTACTCCCGAAACTATGGCTACACCTTC
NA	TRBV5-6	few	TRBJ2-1	CASSFSGFYNEQFF	TGTGCCAGCAGCTTCTCAGGGTTCTACAATGAGCAGTTCTTC
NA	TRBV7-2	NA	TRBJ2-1	CASSSLGRQFF	TGTGCCAGCAGCTCGCTAGGAAGGCAGTTCTTC
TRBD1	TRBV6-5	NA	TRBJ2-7	CASSRGYIYEQYF	TGTGCCAGCAGCAGGGGGTATATCTACGAGCAGTACTTC
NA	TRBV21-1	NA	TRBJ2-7	CASSRPPQVYEQYF	TGTGCCAGCAGCCGTCCCCCACAAGTCTACGAGCAGTACTTC
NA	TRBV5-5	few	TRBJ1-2	CASSLEPTVNYGYTF	TGTGCCAGCAGCTTGGAACCGACAGTGAACTATGGCTACACCTTC
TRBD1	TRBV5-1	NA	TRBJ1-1	CASLGPGTGVNTEAFF	TGCGCCAGCCTTGGTCCCGGGACAGGGGTGAACACTGAAGCTTTCTTT
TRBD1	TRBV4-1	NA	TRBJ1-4	CASSHGQGGTNEKLFF	TGCGCCAGCAGCCACGGACAGGGGGGAACTAATGAAAAACTGTTTTTT
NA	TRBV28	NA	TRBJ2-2	CASNWGRRTYNTGELFF	TGTGCCAGCAATTGGGGTCGGAGGACCTATAACACCGGGGAGCTGTTTTTT
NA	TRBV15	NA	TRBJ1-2	CATSRVGGRDGYTF	TGTGCCACCAGCAGAGTAGGGGGGAGGGATGGCTACACCTTC
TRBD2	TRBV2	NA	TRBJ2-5	CASSEWEGLGETQYF	TGTGCCAGCAGTGAATGGGAGGGCCTCGGAGAGACCCAGTACTTC
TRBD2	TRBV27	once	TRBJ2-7	CASSFRLAGHYEQYF	TGTGCCAGCAGTTTCAGACTAGCGGGCCACTACGAGCAGTACTTC
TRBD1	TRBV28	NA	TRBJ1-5	CASSEFRTGGTLGNQPQHF	TGTGCCAGCAGCGAATTCCGGACAGGGGGCACCTTGGGCAATCAGCCCCAGCATTTT
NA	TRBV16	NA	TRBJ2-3	CASSQGTLTDTQYF	TGTGCCAGCAGCCAAGGGACACTCACCGATACGCAGTATTTT
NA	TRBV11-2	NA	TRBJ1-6	CASSPRQNNSPLHF	TGTGCCAGCAGCCCGCGACAGAATAATTCACCCCTCCACTTT